A selection of T cell receptor beta chains follows, all from one sample in a study of T cell responses to AZD1222 COVID-19 vaccine. The table came from immunoSEQ multiplex PCR; TCRdb's copy has only in-frame clones and leaves some out. This sample has about 99,000 clones, with around 90% found just once. The sequences come from peripheral blood, collected on day 0 of AZD1222 vaccination. Every receptor here comes from an adult in good health. Both conserved end residues are part of each CDR3. A D gene is named only where the DNA matches it firmly. Not all rows give a size; the values are once, few, many and, for expanded clones, a class.

v_gene: TRBV4-3
d_gene: -
j_gene: TRBJ1-4
abundance: -
CDR3aa: CASSQGRYEKLFF
CDR3nt: TGCGCCAGCAGCCAAGGCCGATATGAAAAACTGTTTTTT

v_gene: TRBV6-4
d_gene: TRBD2
j_gene: TRBJ2-3
abundance: -
CDR3aa: CASSDSRAGGRMDTQYF
CDR3nt: TGTGCCAGCAGTGACTCGAGAGCGGGGGGCAGGATGGATACGCAGTATTTT

v_gene: TRBV28
d_gene: TRBD1
j_gene: TRBJ2-5
abundance: -
CDR3aa: CATRRTGEATQYF
CDR3nt: TGTGCCACCCGGCGGACAGGGGAGGCGACCCAGTACTTC

v_gene: TRBV18
d_gene: -
j_gene: TRBJ2-5
abundance: -
CDR3aa: CASSPSRADQETQYF
CDR3nt: TGTGCCAGCTCACCATCCCGGGCCGACCAAGAGACCCAGTACTTC

v_gene: TRBV7-9
d_gene: TRBD1
j_gene: TRBJ1-2
abundance: -
CDR3aa: CASSFTGDNGYTF
CDR3nt: TGTGCCAGCAGCTTCACAGGGGACAATGGCTACACCTTC

v_gene: TRBV10-1
d_gene: TRBD2
j_gene: TRBJ2-1
abundance: few
CDR3aa: CAGQRIAGSSYNEQFF
CDR3nt: TGCGCCGGCCAGAGGATAGCGGGAAGCTCCTACAATGAGCAGTTCTTC

v_gene: TRBV7-2
d_gene: TRBD2
j_gene: TRBJ2-7
abundance: -
CDR3aa: CASSSLLRTSGPSSYEQYF
CDR3nt: TGTGCCAGCAGCTCGCTTCTGAGGACTAGCGGGCCTAGCTCCTACGAGCAGTACTTC

v_gene: TRBV7-2
d_gene: -
j_gene: TRBJ2-6
abundance: -
CDR3aa: CASRPDGDGISGANVLTF
CDR3nt: TGTGCCAGCAGACCCGATGGGGATGGAATCTCTGGGGCCAACGTCCTGACTTTC

v_gene: TRBV27
d_gene: TRBD1
j_gene: TRBJ1-1
abundance: -
CDR3aa: CASSLGRGRGTEAFF
CDR3nt: TGTGCCAGCAGTTTAGGGAGGGGGCGTGGAACTGAAGCTTTCTTT

v_gene: TRBV9
d_gene: -
j_gene: TRBJ2-1
abundance: -
CDR3aa: CASEPGNTYNEQFF
CDR3nt: TGTGCCAGTGAACCGGGCAATACCTACAATGAGCAGTTCTTC

v_gene: TRBV5-4
d_gene: TRBD2
j_gene: TRBJ2-3
abundance: -
CDR3aa: CASSSKTSGRTDTQYF
CDR3nt: TGTGCCAGCAGCTCCAAGACTAGCGGGAGGACAGATACGCAGTATTTT

v_gene: TRBV7-2
d_gene: -
j_gene: TRBJ2-1
abundance: -
CDR3aa: CASSPARGPYNEQFF
CDR3nt: TGTGCCAGCAGCCCCGCGCGGGGACCATACAATGAGCAGTTCTTC

v_gene: TRBV24-1
d_gene: -
j_gene: TRBJ1-2
abundance: -
CDR3aa: CALTDRPLYGYTF
CDR3nt: TGTGCCCTAACGGACAGACCTTTATATGGCTACACCTTC

v_gene: TRBV3-1/TRBV3-2
d_gene: TRBD1
j_gene: TRBJ2-3
abundance: -
CDR3aa: CASSHQGRDSYTDTQYF
CDR3nt: TGTGCCAGCAGCCACCAGGGTCGGGACAGCTACACAGATACGCAGTATTTT

v_gene: TRBV30
d_gene: -
j_gene: TRBJ2-3
abundance: -
CDR3aa: CAWKALGVITDTQYF
CDR3nt: TGTGCCTGGAAGGCACTGGGGGTTATCACAGATACGCAGTATTTT

v_gene: TRBV5-1
d_gene: -
j_gene: TRBJ1-1
abundance: -
CDR3aa: CASSLTGRLNTEAFF
CDR3nt: TGCGCCAGCAGCTTGACGGGACGTTTAAACACTGAAGCTTTCTTT

v_gene: TRBV18
d_gene: -
j_gene: TRBJ2-3
abundance: -
CDR3aa: CASSPTAGSPDTQYF
CDR3nt: TGTGCCAGCTCCCCCACGGCGGGTAGTCCAGATACGCAGTATTTT

v_gene: TRBV5-1
d_gene: -
j_gene: TRBJ2-5
abundance: -
CDR3aa: CASSFDRNKETQYF
CDR3nt: TGCGCCAGCAGTTTTGACAGGAACAAAGAGACCCAGTACTTC

v_gene: TRBV6-2/TRBV6-3
d_gene: TRBD1
j_gene: TRBJ2-3
abundance: medium-sized
CDR3aa: CASSFRDRATDTQYF
CDR3nt: TGTGCCAGCAGTTTCCGGGACAGGGCCACAGATACGCAGTATTTT

v_gene: TRBV28
d_gene: -
j_gene: TRBJ2-7
abundance: -
CDR3aa: CASSPRGTSSYEQYF
CDR3nt: TGTGCCAGCAGTCCCAGGGGGACTTCCTCCTACGAGCAGTACTTC

v_gene: TRBV5-6
d_gene: -
j_gene: TRBJ1-1
abundance: -
CDR3aa: CASSSRREPRNTEAFF
CDR3nt: TGTGCCAGCAGCTCCCGGAGGGAGCCCAGGAACACTGAAGCTTTCTTT

v_gene: TRBV6-4
d_gene: TRBD2
j_gene: TRBJ2-2
abundance: -
CDR3aa: CASSDSLSGGHPGELFF
CDR3nt: TGTGCCAGCAGTGACTCTCTATCGGGGGGGCATCCCGGGGAGCTGTTTTTT

v_gene: TRBV11-3
d_gene: TRBD2
j_gene: TRBJ2-1
abundance: -
CDR3aa: CASSRRGDRDEQFF
CDR3nt: TGTGCCAGCAGCCGTCGGGGGGATCGGGATGAGCAGTTCTTC

v_gene: TRBV29-1
d_gene: -
j_gene: TRBJ2-3
abundance: few
CDR3aa: CSVPDFTDTQYF
CDR3nt: TGCAGCGTTCCTGACTTCACAGATACGCAGTATTTT

v_gene: TRBV7-9
d_gene: TRBD1
j_gene: TRBJ1-3
abundance: few
CDR3aa: CASSLPGQGPFSGNTIYF
CDR3nt: TGTGCCAGCAGCTTACCTGGACAGGGGCCTTTCTCTGGAAACACCATATATTTT

v_gene: TRBV11-1
d_gene: -
j_gene: TRBJ1-1
abundance: once
CDR3aa: CASSGGSPFDYTEAFF
CDR3nt: TGTGCCAGCAGCGGGGGGTCCCCGTTTGATTACACTGAAGCTTTCTTT

v_gene: TRBV18
d_gene: -
j_gene: TRBJ1-1
abundance: -
CDR3aa: CASSLGTGNTEAFF
CDR3nt: TGTGCCAGCTCCCTTGGGACGGGGAACACTGAAGCTTTCTTT

v_gene: TRBV12-3/TRBV12-4
d_gene: -
j_gene: TRBJ1-2
abundance: -
CDR3aa: CASSLTVYGYTF
CDR3nt: TGTGCCAGCAGTTTAACGGTCTATGGCTACACCTTC